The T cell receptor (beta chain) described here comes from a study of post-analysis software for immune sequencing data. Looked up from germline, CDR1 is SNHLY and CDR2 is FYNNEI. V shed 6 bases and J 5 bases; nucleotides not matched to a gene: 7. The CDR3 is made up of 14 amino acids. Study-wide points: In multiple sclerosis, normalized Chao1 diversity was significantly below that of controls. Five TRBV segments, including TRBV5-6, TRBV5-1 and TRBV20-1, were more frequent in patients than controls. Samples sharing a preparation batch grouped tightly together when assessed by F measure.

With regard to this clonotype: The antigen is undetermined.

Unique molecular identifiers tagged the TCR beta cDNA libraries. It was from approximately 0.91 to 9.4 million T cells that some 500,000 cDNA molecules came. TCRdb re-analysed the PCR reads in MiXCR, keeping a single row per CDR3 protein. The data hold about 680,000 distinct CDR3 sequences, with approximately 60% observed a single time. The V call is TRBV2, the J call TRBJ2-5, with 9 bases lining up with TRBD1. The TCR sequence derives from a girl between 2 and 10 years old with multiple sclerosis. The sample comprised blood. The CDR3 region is CASRTTGGLETQYF. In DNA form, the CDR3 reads TGTGCCAGCAGAACCACAGGGGGCTTGGAGACCCAGTACTTC.